The 18 T cell receptor beta chains presented below share a single source sample, sequenced in a study of T cells in Graves' hyperthyroidism and ophthalmopathy. Authors of the study amplified TCR beta CDR3 regions from RNA transcripts. TCR CDR3 underwent first-round RT-PCR with the HTBI primer set. Each CDR3 protein is one row after TCRdb ran MiXCR on the multiplex PCR reads. The profile shows about 300,000 distinct CDR3 sequences, around 20% of them singletons. The source material was blood. The receptor set was obtained from a man over 45 with Graves' ophthalmopathy.

Ten or more counts support this clonotype. V and J are TRBV11-3 and TRBJ2-2; D might be TRBD2 (5 bases). Germline CDR1 reads SGHNT; CDR2 reads YENEEA. The V end lost 0 bases, the J end lost 8 bases, and 16 bases lay between the germline ends. The CDR3 covers 16 residues. CDR3 sequence: CASSLDHGSPGGELFF. CDR3 DNA sequence: TGTGCCAGCAGCTTAGATCATGGGTCGCCGGGAGGGGAGCTGTTTTTT. Complete variable domain (other parts from reference TRBV11-3 and TRBJ2-2): EAGVVQSPRYKIIEKKQPVAFWCNPISGHNTLYWYLQNLGQGPELLIRYENEEAVDDSQLPKDRFSAERLKGVDSTLKIQPAELGDSAVYLCASSLDHGSPGGELFFGEGSRLTVL.

This clonotype was counted a few times. V is TRBV29-1 and J is TRBJ2-1, with TRBD2 matching over 9 bases. V was pared by 4 bases and J by 8 bases, with 12 bases of the junction left unmatched. Germline values: CDR1 SQVTM, CDR2 ANQGSEA. The CDR3 extends over 15 amino acids. The CDR3 DNA reads as TGCAGCGTTGTCCAGGGTGGTGCGGGAGGGCATGAGCAGTTCTTC. As protein: CSVVQGGAGGHEQFF.

This clonotype has ten or more counts. The rearrangement uses TRBV10-1 and TRBJ2-5, with D unresolved. The CDR3 totals 11 residues. Germline V gives CDR1 WNHNN, CDR2 SYGVQD (reference sequence). Trimming pared 2 bases from V and 4 bases from J, leaving 2 bases between. The CDR3 sequence: CASSETETQYF. CDR3 nucleotide sequence: TGCGCCAGCAGTGAGACAGAGACCCAGTACTTC.

The chain couples TRBV2 to TRBJ2-6; TRBD2 agrees at 10 bases. V was clipped by 2 bases and J by 2 bases; unmatched bases: 12. The CDR3 consists of 20 residues. Germline V gives CDR1 SNHLY, CDR2 FYNNEI. The CDR3 loop is CASSERLPAGGPPGANVLTF. In DNA, the CDR3 is TGTGCCAGCAGTGAAAGGCTACCAGCGGGAGGGCCCCCTGGGGCCAACGTCCTGACTTTC.

This chain links TRBV3-1 with TRBJ2-3; 7 positions agree with TRBD1. Losses at the gene ends were 3 bases for V and 6 bases for J; bases not matched to a gene: 9. The CDR3 spans 15 residues. CDR1 and CDR2 from the germline V gene are LGHDT and YNNKEL (reference sequence). The DNA of the CDR3 is TGTGCCAGCAGCCACGACAGGGTGGTTGAGGATACGCAGTATTTT. This translates into CASSHDRVVEDTQYF.

This clonotype was counted at least ten times. The chain uses TRBV20-1 and TRBJ1-5, with a weak D call TRBD1 (5 bases). Trimming took off 3 bases at V and 3 bases at J, with 21 bases between the two ends. This CDR3 contains 17 residues. Per the germline V gene, CDR1 is DFQATT and CDR2 is SNEGSKA (reference sequence). CDR3 DNA: TGCAGTGCTAGTGGGGGATCAGTTACAATGAACAATCAGCCCCAGCATTTT. This codes for CSASGGSVTMNNQPQHF.

This clonotype was seen repeatedly, ten times or more. The chain carries TRBV3-1 and TRBJ1-3, with no clear D. In germline, CDR1 is LGHDT, CDR2 YNNKEL (reference sequence). The CDR3 is 14 residues long. Trimming took 3 bases from V and 3 from J, leaving 9 bases between them. CDR3 region: CASSHQVGGNTIYF. DNA for the CDR3: TGTGCCAGCAGCCACCAGGTTGGTGGAAACACCATATATTTT. Drawing the rest from reference TRBV3-1 and TRBJ1-3, the complete variable domain is DTAVSQTPKYLVTQMGNDKSIKCEQNLGHDTMYWYKQDSKKFLKIMFSYNNKELIINETVPNRFSPKSPDKAHLNLHINSLELGDSAVYFCASSHQVGGNTIYFGEGSWLTVV.

This clonotype was counted a few times. V usage is TRBV11-2 and J usage is TRBJ2-2; 11 bases match TRBD2. CDR1 is SGHAT, CDR2 FQNNGV, per germline. This CDR3 comprises 18 residues. V shed 6 bases and J 4 bases; nucleotides not matched to a gene: 13. The CDR3 reads CASSEQPVAGGLTGELFF. CDR3 nucleotides: TGTGCCAGCAGTGAACAACCCGTAGCGGGGGGGCTCACCGGGGAGCTGTTTTTT.

The chain uses TRBV24-1 and TRBJ2-3; tentative D call: TRBD2 (5 bases). The germline gives CDR1 KGHDR, CDR2 SFDVKD. CDR3 length: 16 residues. With 7 bases removed from V and 5 bases from J, the gap between germline ends came to 21 bases. CDR3: CATSYPWRARKDTQYF. For the CDR3, the DNA is TGTGCCACCAGCTACCCCTGGCGGGCCCGGAAAGATACGCAGTATTTT.

Ten or more counts support this clonotype. The rearrangement links TRBV7-2 to TRBJ1-2; TRBD1 might be the D (6 bases). This CDR3 spans 13 amino acids. Germline loops: CDR1 SGHTA, CDR2 FQGNSA. V lost 6 bases and J lost 2, with 10 bases in between. The CDR3 DNA sequence: TGTGCCAGCAGGATCACAGGGAACTATGGCTACACCTTC. Translating gives CASRITGNYGYTF.

V and J are TRBV18 and TRBJ1-4; D might be TRBD1 (6 bases). The CDR3 sequence is 15 residues long. With 5 bases removed from V and 8 bases from J, the gap between germline ends came to 18 bases. CDR1 is KGHSH and CDR2 is LQKENI in the germline V gene. The CDR3 region is CASSSIPGAREKLFF. CDR3 nucleotide sequence: TGTGCCAGCTCATCGATACCGGGGGCGCGAGAAAAACTGTTTTTT.

This clonotype was counted many times. The rearrangement links TRBV5-1 to TRBJ2-3; D remains ambiguous. Germline assignment: CDR1 SGHRS and CDR2 YFSETQ. The CDR3 extends over 14 amino acids. V shed 0 bases and J shed 3 bases, with 8 bases lying between them. CDR3 sequence reads: CASSLVLGTDTQYF. Here the CDR3 DNA reads TGCGCCAGCAGCTTGGTTCTAGGGACAGATACGCAGTATTTT.

This clonotype has a count of ten or more. The chain combines TRBV20-1 with TRBJ2-3; 9 positions agree with TRBD2. The CDR3 runs 15 residues. The trim removed 3 bases at V and 3 bases at J, leaving 7 bases unmatched. Germline CDR1 and CDR2: DFQATT and SNEGSKA (reference sequence). The CDR3 coding sequence is TGCAGTGCTAGGATACTAGCGGGCGCGACAGATACGCAGTATTTT. It is translated as CSARILAGATDTQYF.

This clonotype has just a few counts. The rearrangement links TRBV27 to TRBJ1-1, with a tentative D call TRBD1 (5 bases). The V end was cut by 3 bases, the J end by 4 bases, with 15 bases between. CDR1 and CDR2 (germline): MNHEY, SMNVEV (reference sequence). The CDR3 totals 15 residues. The CDR3 loop reads CASSFFGGRTTEAFF. Here the CDR3 DNA reads TGTGCCAGCAGTTTTTTTGGGGGAAGGACCACTGAAGCTTTCTTT.

This clonotype was recorded a few times. The chain joins TRBV28 to TRBJ1-2; 8 bases map to TRBD1. CDR1 is MDHEN and CDR2 is SYDVKM in the germline V gene. The CDR3 has 13 amino acids. V was pared by 6 bases and J by 4 bases, with 4 bases of the junction left unmatched. The CDR3 region has the DNA TGTGCCAGCAGGACACAGGGGGGCTATGGCTACACCTTC. Translation gives CASRTQGGYGYTF.

This clonotype was detected ten times or more. V is TRBV2 and J is TRBJ1-2; D not certain. The V gene's germline CDR1 is SNHLY and CDR2 FYNNEI. CDR3 length equals 12 residues. V dropped 5 bases and J dropped 3 bases, with 7 bases sitting between them. Here the CDR3 DNA reads TGTGCCAGCAGTAGACGGGACTATGGCTACACCTTC. Translation: CASSRRDYGYTF.

This clonotype occurred many times. V is TRBV12-3 or TRBV12-4 and J is TRBJ2-7; 8 nucleotides line up with TRBD2. The CDR3 runs to 14 residues. The V gene end was trimmed by 5 bases and the J gene end by 0 bases; junction bases not matched to a gene: 3. For the CDR3, the DNA is TGTGCCAGCAGTCCGGGAGGGAGCTCCTACGAGCAGTACTTC. Translation gives CASSPGGSSYEQYF.

The chain has TRBV24-1 and TRBJ2-2, with 8 nucleotides matching TRBD2. Unmatched junction bases numbered 8, after V lost 1 base and J lost 8 bases. Germline CDR1 KGHDR, CDR2 SFDVKD. The CDR3 spans 16 residues. The CDR3: CATSDFGLAGVGELFF. The CDR3 DNA reads as TGTGCCACCAGTGATTTTGGGCTAGCGGGCGTGGGGGAGCTGTTTTTT.